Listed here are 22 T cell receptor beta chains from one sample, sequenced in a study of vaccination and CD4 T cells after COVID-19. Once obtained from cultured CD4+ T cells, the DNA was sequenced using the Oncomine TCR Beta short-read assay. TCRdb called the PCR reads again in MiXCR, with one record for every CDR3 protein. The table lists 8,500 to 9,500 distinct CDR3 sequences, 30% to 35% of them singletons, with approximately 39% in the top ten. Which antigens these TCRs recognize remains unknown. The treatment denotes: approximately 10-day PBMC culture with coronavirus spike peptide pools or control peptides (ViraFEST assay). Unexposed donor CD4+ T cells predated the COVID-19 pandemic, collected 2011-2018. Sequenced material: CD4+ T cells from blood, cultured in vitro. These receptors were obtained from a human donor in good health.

CDR3: CSPRGGRGVGGNEKLFF. The CDR3 region has the DNA TGCAGCCCGAGGGGGGGCAGGGGTGTCGGAGGCAATGAAAAACTGTTTTTT. This chain links TRBV20-1 with TRBJ1-4; weak D call: TRBD1 (6 bases). The V gene's germline CDR1 is DFQATT and CDR2 SNEGSKA (reference sequence). The CDR3 covers 17 residues.

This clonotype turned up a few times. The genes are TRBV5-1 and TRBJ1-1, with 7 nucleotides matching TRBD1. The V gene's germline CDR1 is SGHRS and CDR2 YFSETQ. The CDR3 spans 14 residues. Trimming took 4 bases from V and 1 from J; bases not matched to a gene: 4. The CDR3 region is CASSRQGANTEAFF. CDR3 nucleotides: TGCGCCAGCAGCAGACAGGGCGCGAACACTGAAGCTTTCTTT. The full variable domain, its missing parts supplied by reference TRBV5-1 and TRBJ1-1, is KAGVTQTPRYLIKTRGQQVTLSCSPISGHRSVSWYQQTPGQGLQFLFEYFSETQRNKGNFPGRFSGRQFSNSRSEMNVSTLELGDSALYLCASSRQGANTEAFFGQGTRLTVV.

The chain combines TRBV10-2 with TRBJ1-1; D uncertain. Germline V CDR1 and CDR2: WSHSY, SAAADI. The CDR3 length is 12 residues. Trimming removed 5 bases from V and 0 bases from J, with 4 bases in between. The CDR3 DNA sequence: TGCGCCAGCAGTCTTATGAACACTGAAGCTTTCTTT. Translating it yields CASSLMNTEAFF.

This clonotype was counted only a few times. For the CDR3, the DNA is TGCAGTGCCAGCCCGGGCCTTAATAATTCACCCCTCCACTTT. This codes for CSASPGLNNSPLHF. The chain has TRBV20-1 and TRBJ1-6; D call uncertain. Germline V gene lookup returns CDR1 DFQATT and CDR2 SNEGSKA (reference sequence). This CDR3 has 14 amino acids. V shed 6 bases and J shed 5 bases, with 14 bases lying between them.

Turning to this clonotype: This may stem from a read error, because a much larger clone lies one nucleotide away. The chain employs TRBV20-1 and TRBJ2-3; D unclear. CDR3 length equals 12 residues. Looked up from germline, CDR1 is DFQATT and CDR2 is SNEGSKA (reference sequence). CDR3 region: CSARVGSDMQYF. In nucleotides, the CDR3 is TGCAGTGCTAGAGTCGGTTCAGATATGCAGTATTTT.

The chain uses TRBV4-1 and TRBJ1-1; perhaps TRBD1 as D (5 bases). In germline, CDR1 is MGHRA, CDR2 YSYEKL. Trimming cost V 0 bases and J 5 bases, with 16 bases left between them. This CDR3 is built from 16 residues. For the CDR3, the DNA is TGCGCCAGCAGCCAAGATCGTCGGGGGGGGATTACTGAAGCTTTCTTT. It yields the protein CASSQDRRGGITEAFF.

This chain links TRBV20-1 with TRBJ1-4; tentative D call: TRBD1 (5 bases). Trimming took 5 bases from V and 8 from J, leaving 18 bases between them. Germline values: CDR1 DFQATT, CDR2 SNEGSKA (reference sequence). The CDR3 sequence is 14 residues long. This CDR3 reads CSAPEYGGNEKLFF. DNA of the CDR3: TGCAGTGCTCCCGAATATGGGGGAAACGAAAAACTGTTTTTT.

The CDR3 bases are TGTGCCAGCAGTTTAAAGCTGTATTGGGGCGGGGGGAGGAAAGATACGCAGTATTTT. Translating it yields CASSLKLYWGGGRKDTQYF. The chain joins TRBV27 to TRBJ2-3; 8 bases are shared with TRBD2. The CDR3 runs to 19 residues. J was trimmed by 5 bases and V by 2 bases; bases with no gene match: 18. Germline loops: CDR1 MNHEY, CDR2 SMNVEV (reference sequence).

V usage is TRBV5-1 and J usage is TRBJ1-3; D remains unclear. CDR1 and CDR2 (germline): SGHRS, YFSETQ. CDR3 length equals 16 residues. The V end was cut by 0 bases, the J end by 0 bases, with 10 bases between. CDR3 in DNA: TGCGCCAGCAGCTTGGGTACGGGCACCTCTGGAAACACCATATATTTT. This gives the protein CASSLGTGTSGNTIYF.

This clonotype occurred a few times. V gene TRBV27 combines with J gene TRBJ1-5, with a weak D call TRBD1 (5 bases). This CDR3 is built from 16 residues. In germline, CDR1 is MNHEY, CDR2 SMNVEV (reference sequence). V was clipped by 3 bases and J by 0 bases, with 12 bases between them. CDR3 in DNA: TGTGCCAGCAGTTTCGGGGGACTTCATAGCAATCAGCCCCAGCATTTT. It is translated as CASSFGGLHSNQPQHF.

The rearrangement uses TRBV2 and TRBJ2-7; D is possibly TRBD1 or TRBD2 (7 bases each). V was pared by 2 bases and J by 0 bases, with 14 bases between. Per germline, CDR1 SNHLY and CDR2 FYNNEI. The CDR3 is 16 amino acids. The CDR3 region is CASSEPGGGASYEQYF. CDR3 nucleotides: TGTGCCAGCAGTGAACCAGGGGGAGGGGCCTCCTACGAGCAGTACTTC.

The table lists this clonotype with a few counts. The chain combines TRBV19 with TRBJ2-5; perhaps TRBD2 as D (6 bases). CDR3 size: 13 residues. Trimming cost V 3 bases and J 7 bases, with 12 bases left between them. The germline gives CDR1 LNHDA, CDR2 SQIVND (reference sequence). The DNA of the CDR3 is TGTGCCAGTAGTATCAGTGCGGAGGGGACCCAGTACTTC. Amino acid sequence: CASSISAEGTQYF.

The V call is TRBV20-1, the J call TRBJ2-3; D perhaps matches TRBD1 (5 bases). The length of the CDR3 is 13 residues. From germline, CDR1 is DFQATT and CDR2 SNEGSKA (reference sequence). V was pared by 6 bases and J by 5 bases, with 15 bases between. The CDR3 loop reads CSAPEQGLDTQYF. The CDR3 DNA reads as TGCAGTGCCCCGGAGCAGGGTCTAGATACGCAGTATTTT.

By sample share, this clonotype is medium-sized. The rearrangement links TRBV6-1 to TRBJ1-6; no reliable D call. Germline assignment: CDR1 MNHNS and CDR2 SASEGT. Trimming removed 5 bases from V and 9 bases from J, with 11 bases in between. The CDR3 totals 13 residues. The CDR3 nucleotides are TGTGCCAGCAGTCAAACGGTTATTTCACCCCTCCACTTT. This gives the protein CASSQTVISPLHF.

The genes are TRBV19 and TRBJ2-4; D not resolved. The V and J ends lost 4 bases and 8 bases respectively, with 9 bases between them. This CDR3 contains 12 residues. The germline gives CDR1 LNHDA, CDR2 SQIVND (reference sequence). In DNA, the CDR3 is TGTGCCAGTAGTAGTCGGGCATACATTCAGTACTTC. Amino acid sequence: CASSSRAYIQYF.

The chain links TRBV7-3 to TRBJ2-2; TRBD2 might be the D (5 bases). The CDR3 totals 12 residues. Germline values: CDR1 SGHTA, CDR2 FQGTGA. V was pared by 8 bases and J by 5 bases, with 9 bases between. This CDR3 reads CASRAGTGELFF. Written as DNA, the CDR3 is TGTGCCAGCCGTGCGGGTACCGGGGAGCTGTTTTTT.

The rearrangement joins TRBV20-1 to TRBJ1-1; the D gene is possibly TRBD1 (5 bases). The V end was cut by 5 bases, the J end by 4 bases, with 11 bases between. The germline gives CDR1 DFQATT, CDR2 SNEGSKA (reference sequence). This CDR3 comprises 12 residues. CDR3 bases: TGCAGTGCTTCCGGGGGTAGCACTGAAGCTTTCTTT. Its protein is CSASGGSTEAFF.

The CDR3 reads CASSLMRGTEAFF. CDR3 nucleotides: TGTGCCAGCAGCTTGATGAGAGGCACTGAAGCTTTCTTT. This chain links TRBV7-2 with TRBJ1-1; D uncertain. Germline V lookup: CDR1 SGHTA, CDR2 FQGNSA. This CDR3 contains 13 residues. V gave up 3 bases and J gave up 4 bases, with 9 bases separating them.

CDR3 sequence reads: CASSPRKGNSPLHF. The CDR3 region has the DNA TGTGCCAGCAGCCCGAGGAAAGGGAATTCACCCCTCCACTTT. The chain joins TRBV6-1 to TRBJ1-6, with D uncertain. The CDR3 has 14 amino acids. The V and J ends lost 6 bases and 7 bases respectively, with 13 bases between them. The V gene's germline CDR1 is MNHNS and CDR2 SASEGT.

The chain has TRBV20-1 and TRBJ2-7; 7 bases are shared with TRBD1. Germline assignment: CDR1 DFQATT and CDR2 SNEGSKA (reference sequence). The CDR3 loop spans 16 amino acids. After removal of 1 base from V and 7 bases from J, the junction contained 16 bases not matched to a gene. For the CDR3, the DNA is TGCAGTGCTAGAGTTCCCCTAGGGACAGCAAGAGGGGAGCAGTACTTC. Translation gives CSARVPLGTARGEQYF.

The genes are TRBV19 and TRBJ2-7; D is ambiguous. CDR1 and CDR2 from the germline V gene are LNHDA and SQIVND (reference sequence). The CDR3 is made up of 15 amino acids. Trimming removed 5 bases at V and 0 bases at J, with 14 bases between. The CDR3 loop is CASSPDQWASYEQYF. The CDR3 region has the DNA TGTGCCAGTAGTCCCGACCAGTGGGCCTCCTACGAGCAGTACTTC.

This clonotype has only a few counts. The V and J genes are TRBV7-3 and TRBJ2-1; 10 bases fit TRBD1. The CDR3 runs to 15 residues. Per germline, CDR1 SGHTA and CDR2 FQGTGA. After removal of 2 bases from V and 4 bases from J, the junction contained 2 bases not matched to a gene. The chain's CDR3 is CASSLVGQGYNEQFF. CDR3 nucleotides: TGTGCCAGCAGCTTAGTGGGACAGGGGTACAATGAGCAGTTCTTC.